This entry lists 16 T cell receptor beta chains sequenced from one sample in a study of blood T cell repertoires in COVID-19. Using immunoSEQ multiplex PCR, the repertoire was profiled, and TCRdb retains in-frame clones only, with some absent. The repertoire holds about 80,000 clones, with about four fifths as singletons. What was sequenced was peripheral blood. These receptors were collected from a human donor in a cohort sampled during active COVID-19.

The chain carries TRBV7-2 and TRBJ1-1; D is ambiguous. The ends were cut back, 1 base at V and 5 bases at J, with 11 bases in the middle. CDR3 length: 14 residues. Germline CDR1 SGHTA, CDR2 FQGNSA. The CDR3 nucleotides read TGTGCCAGCAGCTTAGTTCCGGGTAAGACTGAAGCTTTCTTT. This translates into CASSLVPGKTEAFF.

The chain uses TRBV19 and TRBJ1-5; D gene uncertain. CDR3 size: 12 residues. CDR1 LNHDA and CDR2 SQIVND come from the germline V gene (reference sequence). Trimming took off 5 bases at V and 6 bases at J, with 8 bases between the two ends. The CDR3 reads CASSVGSQPQHF. Written as DNA, the CDR3 is TGTGCCAGTAGTGTAGGGAGTCAGCCCCAGCATTTT.

This clone was seen a few times. The gene calls are TRBV4-2 and TRBJ1-1; D remains unclear. V lost 1 base and J 11 bases, leaving 11 bases between the germline ends. Looked up from germline, CDR1 is LGHNA and CDR2 is YNFKEQ. The CDR3 has 12 amino acids. CDR3 in DNA: TGTGCCAGCAGCCAAGGCGACCCCGGGGCTTTCTTT. Translated: CASSQGDPGAFF.

The chain is built from TRBV25-1 and TRBJ2-5, with TRBD1 as a possible D gene (5 bases). The V and J ends lost 1 base and 3 bases respectively, with 12 bases between them. Germline V gives CDR1 MGHDK, CDR2 SYGVNS. The CDR3 length is 15 residues. The CDR3 loop reads CASSESRGREETQYF. The CDR3 DNA follows: TGTGCCAGCAGTGAATCAAGGGGTAGGGAAGAGACCCAGTACTTC.

The chain uses TRBV11-3 and TRBJ1-2; a weak D match, TRBD1 (5 bases). CDR1 and CDR2 from the germline V gene are SGHNT and YENEEA. V was clipped by 5 bases and J by 6 bases, with 22 bases between them. The CDR3 runs 16 residues. The CDR3 here is CASSPLGATGHDGYTF. The DNA for the CDR3 is TGTGCCAGCAGCCCTTTAGGGGCAACAGGCCATGATGGCTACACCTTC.

The V gene is TRBV2, the J gene TRBJ1-5; 7 nucleotides line up with TRBD1. Germline assignment: CDR1 SNHLY and CDR2 FYNNEI. This CDR3 contains 14 residues. Losses at the gene ends were 4 bases for V and 5 bases for J; bases not matched to a gene: 5. CDR3 DNA sequence: TGTGCCAGCAGTGCCGGGGACAGAGATCAGCCCCAGCATTTT. This sequence encodes CASSAGDRDQPQHF.

This sequence joins TRBV2 and TRBJ2-7; a weak D match, TRBD1 (5 bases). Deletions cut 6 bases from V and 2 bases from J, with 8 bases between. The germline V gene encodes CDR1 SNHLY and CDR2 FYNNEI. The CDR3 totals 12 residues. For the CDR3, the DNA is TGTGCCAGCAGCACAGGACCCTACGAGCAGTACTTC. Protein sequence: CASSTGPYEQYF. The variable domain in full, with the rest retrieved from reference TRBV2 and TRBJ2-7, is EPEVTQTPSHQVTQMGQEVILRCVPISNHLYFYWYRQILGQKVEFLVSFYNNEISEKSEIFDDQFSVERPDGSNFTLKIRSTKLEDSAMYFCASSTGPYEQYFGPGTRLTVT.

The V gene is TRBV30, the J gene TRBJ2-1; possibly TRBD2 for D (6 bases). Trimming pared 5 bases from V and 0 bases from J, leaving 20 bases between. This CDR3 is built from 17 residues. Germline V gene data show CDR1 as GTSNPN and CDR2 as SVGIG (reference sequence). CDR3 sequence reads: CAWGGASNVPSYNEQFF. DNA for the CDR3: TGTGCCTGGGGAGGGGCGTCCAACGTTCCCTCCTACAATGAGCAGTTCTTC.

The chain carries TRBV4-1 and TRBJ1-4; 7 bases are shared with TRBD1. Losses at the gene ends were 5 bases for V and 8 bases for J; bases not matched to a gene: 5. The CDR3 extends over 13 amino acids. Per the germline V gene, CDR1 is MGHRA and CDR2 is YSYEKL. The CDR3 bases are TGCGCCAGCAGCACGACAGGGCCCGAAAAACTGTTTTTT. It yields the protein CASSTTGPEKLFF.

CDR3 protein: CASSQPGRGDTEAFF. The CDR3 DNA is TGTGCCAGCAGCCAGCCGGGCCGGGGAGACACTGAAGCTTTCTTT. The J gene is TRBJ1-1, the V gene TRBV3-1 (or the pseudogene TRBV3-2); D not certain. This CDR3 contains 15 residues. V lost 3 bases to trimming and J lost 3 bases, with 14 bases between them. Germline-derived CDR1 and CDR2 are LGHDT and YNNKEL (reference sequence).

This chain uses TRBV27 with TRBJ2-7; D possibly corresponds to TRBD1 (8 bases). V shed 2 bases and J shed 5 bases, with 31 bases lying between them. The CDR3 loop spans 20 amino acids. The germline V gene encodes CDR1 MNHEY and CDR2 SMNVEV (reference sequence). This CDR3 is CASSLGSAQIWTGRAHEQYF. For the CDR3, the DNA is TGTGCCAGCAGTTTAGGGTCGGCGCAGATTTGGACAGGGAGGGCCCACGAGCAGTACTTC.

The CDR3 sequence: CASSQTGGAGQPQHF. DNA for the CDR3: TGCGCCAGCAGCCAAACAGGGGGCGCGGGTCAGCCCCAGCATTTT. The chain is built from TRBV4-1 and TRBJ1-5; 9 bases align to TRBD1. V was pared by 2 bases and J by 6 bases, with 5 bases of the junction left unmatched. In germline, CDR1 is MGHRA, CDR2 YSYEKL. The CDR3 runs to 15 residues.

This clone has just one count. The V and J genes are TRBV7-2 and TRBJ2-3; 7 nucleotides line up with TRBD2. Germline CDR1 reads SGHTA; CDR2 reads FQGNSA. The CDR3 spans 15 residues. V lost 4 bases, J lost 6 bases, and 10 bases stayed unmatched. The DNA of the CDR3 is TGTGCCAGCAGCTCGGGGGGTCCCGAAGGGGATACGCAGTATTTT. Translated: CASSSGGPEGDTQYF.

The genes are TRBV28 and TRBJ2-7, with a possible D match to TRBD2 (5 bases). This CDR3 has 10 amino acids. Germline CDR1 MDHEN, CDR2 SYDVKM. The ends were cut back, 10 bases at V and 3 bases at J, with 7 bases in the middle. The CDR3 region has the DNA TGTGCCACCGGGGACTACGAGCAGTACTTC. It encodes CATGDYEQYF. The complete variable domain, with remaining parts taken from reference TRBV28 and TRBJ2-7, reads DVKVTQSSRYLVKRTGEKVFLECVQDMDHENMFWYRQDPGLGLRLIYFSYDVKMKEKGDIPEGYSVSREKKERFSLILESASTNQTSMYLCATGDYEQYFGPGTRLTVT.

V usage is TRBV5-8 and J usage is TRBJ1-3; D not resolved. Deletions cut 0 bases from V and 0 bases from J, with 10 bases between. This CDR3 has 16 residues. The germline V gene encodes CDR1 SGHTS and CDR2 YDEGEE. CDR3 amino acids: CASSLGTHNSGNTIYF. The CDR3 DNA is TGTGCCAGCAGCTTGGGGACTCATAACTCTGGAAACACCATATATTTT.

The gene calls are TRBV5-1 and TRBJ1-2; D gene ambiguous. Germline V gene sequence: CDR1 SGHRS, CDR2 YFSETQ. The germline V and J ends were trimmed by 4 bases and 7 bases, with 11 bases remaining between them. The CDR3 is 12 residues long. DNA of the CDR3: TGCGCCAGCAGCGATCAGGCACCTGGCTACACCTTC. Translated: CASSDQAPGYTF.